The 26 T cell receptor beta chains reported below all come from one sample, sequenced in a study of blood T cell repertoires in COVID-19. TCRdb's table, derived via immunoSEQ multiplex PCR, lists solely in-frame clones and lacks some. This table holds 320,000 or so clones, 85% found once. What was sequenced was PBMCs or T cells enriched from blood (not recorded which). Receptors originate from a woman aged 25 to 39 who had been exposed to COVID-19.

In this sample, this clone turned up once. The chain uses TRBV30 and TRBJ2-1; tentatively, D is TRBD2 (7 bases). Germline lookup yields CDR1 GTSNPN and CDR2 SVGIG (reference sequence). V shed 7 bases and J shed 0 bases, with 19 bases lying between them. This CDR3 is built from 16 residues. The CDR3 sequence is CAFRGGASRSYNEQFF. As DNA, the CDR3 is TGTGCCTTCAGGGGAGGGGCTTCGCGCTCCTACAATGAGCAGTTCTTC.

This clone appeared once. The chain employs TRBV5-1 and TRBJ2-2, with TRBD2 matching 7 bases. With V trimmed by 0 bases and J by 5 bases, 7 bases remained unmatched. There are 16 residues in the CDR3. Germline lookup yields CDR1 SGHRS and CDR2 YFSETQ. DNA for the CDR3: TGCGCCAGCAGCTTGGTTACGGGAGGAAAAACCGGGGAGCTGTTTTTT. It encodes CASSLVTGGKTGELFF.

V is TRBV6-4 and J is TRBJ1-1; D remains ambiguous. This CDR3 is 14 amino acids long. Trimming left V 4 bases short and J 6 bases short, with 15 bases between. The V gene's germline CDR1 is MRHNA and CDR2 SNTAGT. The CDR3 is CASSVYLGGAEAFF. DNA for the CDR3: TGTGCCAGCAGTGTGTATCTGGGAGGAGCTGAAGCTTTCTTT.

The genes are TRBV27 and TRBJ1-2, with 7 bases identical to TRBD1. Germline V gives CDR1 MNHEY, CDR2 SMNVEV (reference sequence). J was trimmed by 7 bases and V by 10 bases; bases with no gene match: 12. The CDR3 loop spans 13 amino acids. This CDR3 reads CATLHPGGRGYTF. CDR3 in DNA: TGTGCCACCCTACACCCAGGGGGACGTGGCTACACCTTC.

The chain carries TRBV2 and TRBJ2-7, with D perhaps TRBD2 (6 bases). Germline V CDR1 and CDR2: SNHLY, FYNNEI. CDR3 size: 12 residues. Trimming took off 9 bases at V and 6 bases at J, with 15 bases between the two ends. CDR3 protein: CARGTPVGEQYF. In nucleotides, the CDR3 is TGTGCCAGGGGGACTCCAGTCGGCGAGCAGTACTTC.

This clone has a count of ten or more. CDR3 sequence reads: CTSRPGTSGGETQYF. DNA of the CDR3: TGCACCAGCAGGCCAGGGACTAGCGGCGGGGAGACCCAGTACTTC. This sequence joins TRBV1 and TRBJ2-5; the table's D call, TRBD2, has no DNA check behind it. TRBV1 is reported as a pseudogene. The CDR3 has 15 residues.

The chain is built from TRBV20-1 and TRBJ1-6, with D unresolved. V was shortened by 3 bases and J by 7 bases, with 22 bases between the two germline ends. The CDR3 extends over 17 amino acids. Germline loops: CDR1 DFQATT, CDR2 SNEGSKA (reference sequence). The CDR3: CSASGEGTMIGNSPLHF. For the CDR3, the DNA is TGCAGTGCTAGTGGGGAGGGCACGATGATTGGGAATTCACCCCTCCACTTT.

The chain combines TRBV18 with TRBJ2-2; 8 positions agree with TRBD1. Trimming at V came to 4 bases and at J to 3 bases, leaving 7 bases not matched to a gene. There are 16 residues in the CDR3. Per germline, CDR1 KGHSH and CDR2 LQKENI. The CDR3 DNA sequence: TGTGCCAGCTCACAAACGCAGGGGGCTTACACCGGGGAGCTGTTTTTT. This gives the protein CASSQTQGAYTGELFF.

This chain joins TRBV21-1 and TRBJ2-7; the D call in the table, TRBD2, was not verified against the DNA. TRBV21-1 is a documented pseudogene. This CDR3 has 12 amino acids. The CDR3 bases are TGTGCCAGCAGCGGGAGGGCGTACGAGCAGTACTTC. It translates to CASSGRAYEQYF.

The gene calls are TRBV19 and TRBJ1-5, with a tentative D call TRBD1 (5 bases). V was pared by 5 bases and J by 0 bases, with 11 bases between. The CDR3 extends over 15 amino acids. Germline V gene sequence: CDR1 LNHDA, CDR2 SQIVND (reference sequence). The CDR3 sequence is CASSGQGGSNQPQHF. DNA for the CDR3: TGTGCCAGTAGTGGGCAGGGTGGTAGCAATCAGCCCCAGCATTTT.

The rearrangement joins TRBV2 to TRBJ1-2; possible D gene TRBD1, 5 bases. The CDR3 is 13 amino acids. Trimming took 3 bases from V and 6 from J, leaving 11 bases between them. Germline CDR1 reads SNHLY; CDR2 reads FYNNEI. Here the CDR3 reads CASSDREADGYTF. Here the CDR3 DNA reads TGTGCCAGCAGTGACAGGGAGGCTGATGGCTACACCTTC. Based on the CDR3 plus reference TRBV2 and TRBJ1-2, the full variable domain is EPEVTQTPSHQVTQMGQEVILRCVPISNHLYFYWYRQILGQKVEFLVSFYNNEISEKSEIFDDQFSVERPDGSNFTLKIRSTKLEDSAMYFCASSDREADGYTFGSGTRLTVV.

The chain couples TRBV14 to TRBJ1-2; the D gene is possibly TRBD1 (5 bases). CDR1 is SGHDN and CDR2 is FVKESK in the germline V gene. V lost 1 base and J 4 bases, leaving 19 bases between the germline ends. There are 17 residues in the CDR3. This chain's CDR3 is CASSQGGGAGGVYGYTF. The CDR3 DNA is TGTGCCAGCAGCCAAGGAGGAGGAGCAGGAGGGGTCTATGGCTACACCTTC.

The DNA for the CDR3 is TGTGCCAGCAGTTCTCCAGGGATCTCCTACAATGAGCAGTTCTTC. Translating it yields CASSSPGISYNEQFF. This chain uses TRBV2 with TRBJ2-1; the D gene is possibly TRBD1 (5 bases). V dropped 5 bases and J dropped 0 bases, with 11 bases sitting between them. Germline CDR1 and CDR2: SNHLY and FYNNEI. This CDR3 spans 15 amino acids.

The DNA of the CDR3 is TGTGCCAGCAGTCACGGGACAGGGGACTACGAGCAGTACTTC. Its protein is CASSHGTGDYEQYF. The chain employs TRBV27 and TRBJ2-7, with 10 bases identical to TRBD1. V lost 5 bases to trimming and J lost 3 bases; unmatched junction nucleotides: 4. The CDR3 runs 14 residues. Germline V gives CDR1 MNHEY, CDR2 SMNVEV (reference sequence).

The genes are TRBV30 and TRBJ2-7, with D perhaps matching TRBD2 (5 bases). The CDR3 runs 14 residues. The germline gives CDR1 GTSNPN, CDR2 SVGIG (reference sequence). V lost 3 bases to trimming and J lost 1 base, with 13 bases between them. The CDR3, as DNA: TGTGCCTGGAGGTTCGGGATCCTTTCCTACGAGCAGTACTTC. This encodes CAWRFGILSYEQYF. The entire variable domain, with the rest obtained from reference TRBV30 and TRBJ2-7, is as follows: SQTIHQWPATLVQPVGSPLSLECTVEGTSNPNLYWYRQAAGRGLQLLFYSVGIGQISSEVPQNLSASRPQDRQFILSSKKLLLSDSGFYLCAWRFGILSYEQYFGPGTRLTVT.

The chain joins TRBV28 to TRBJ2-1; TRBD1 might be the D (5 bases). The CDR3 extends over 13 amino acids. V was pared by 2 bases and J by 6 bases, with 8 bases between. Germline lookup yields CDR1 MDHEN and CDR2 SYDVKM. CDR3 sequence reads: CASSLDSRNEQFF. CDR3 DNA sequence: TGTGCCAGCAGTTTAGACAGTCGCAATGAGCAGTTCTTC. The full variable domain, in which reference TRBV28 and TRBJ2-1 provide the parts outside the CDR3, is DVKVTQSSRYLVKRTGEKVFLECVQDMDHENMFWYRQDPGLGLRLIYFSYDVKMKEKGDIPEGYSVSREKKERFSLILESASTNQTSMYLCASSLDSRNEQFFGPGTRLTVL.

This chain joins TRBV2 and TRBJ2-3; no definite D call. With 2 bases removed from V and 2 bases from J, the gap between germline ends came to 2 bases. Germline V lookup: CDR1 SNHLY, CDR2 FYNNEI. The CDR3 extends over 12 amino acids. The CDR3, as DNA: TGTGCCAGCAGTGAACTCACAGATACGCAGTATTTT. Its translation is CASSELTDTQYF.

The chain combines TRBV19 with TRBJ2-5, with 8 nucleotides matching TRBD1. The CDR3 is 15 amino acids. Germline CDR1 LNHDA, CDR2 SQIVND (reference sequence). V was pared by 4 bases and J by 5 bases, with 9 bases of the junction left unmatched. The DNA of the CDR3 is TGTGCCAGTAGTAGGACAGGGCATGGGGAGGAGACCCAGTACTTC. It codes for CASSRTGHGEETQYF.

This clone is judged medium-sized (0.01 to 0.1%). The genes are TRBV2 and TRBJ1-5, with D perhaps matching TRBD1 (6 bases). V was clipped by 7 bases and J by 7 bases, with 17 bases between them. This CDR3 is built from 14 residues. In germline, CDR1 is SNHLY, CDR2 FYNNEI. This CDR3 reads CASNSRDKRQPQHF. The CDR3 coding sequence is TGTGCCAGCAACAGCAGGGACAAGAGACAGCCCCAGCATTTT.

This sequence joins TRBV4-1 and TRBJ1-1, with D uncertain. CDR1 is MGHRA, CDR2 YSYEKL, per germline. This CDR3 spans 13 amino acids. The V end lost 4 bases, the J end lost 1 base, and 7 bases lay between the germline ends. The CDR3 nucleotides read TGCGCCAGCAGCCTTAACAAGAACACTGAAGCTTTCTTT. Its translation: CASSLNKNTEAFF.

V gene TRBV19 combines with J gene TRBJ1-3, with a tentative D call TRBD1 (5 bases). Trimming took 7 bases from V and 0 from J, leaving 16 bases between them. Germline loops: CDR1 LNHDA, CDR2 SQIVND (reference sequence). This CDR3 region has 16 residues. The CDR3 region is CASNTGTLVSGNTIYF. CDR3 bases: TGTGCCAGTAATACCGGGACTCTTGTCTCTGGAAACACCATATATTTT.

V gene TRBV19 combines with J gene TRBJ2-5, with 8 bases matching TRBD1. This CDR3 is built from 14 residues. J lost 5 bases, V lost 5 bases, and 7 bases had no gene match. Germline V gene lookup returns CDR1 LNHDA and CDR2 SQIVND (reference sequence). CDR3 sequence (DNA): TGTGCCAGTAGTTTCCGGACAGGGATCGAGACCCAGTACTTC. Its translation is CASSFRTGIETQYF. Full variable domain (outside the CDR3, taken from reference TRBV19 and TRBJ2-5): DGGITQSPKYLFRKEGQNVTLSCEQNLNHDAMYWYRQDPGQGLRLIYYSQIVNDFQKGDIAEGYSVSREKKESFPLTVTSAQKNPTAFYLCASSFRTGIETQYFGPGTRLLVL.

CDR3 sequence: CAGARGAHGYTF. CDR3 sequence (DNA): TGTGCCGGGGCTCGGGGGGCCCATGGCTACACCTTC. The chain recombines TRBV30 with TRBJ1-2; weak D call: TRBD1 (6 bases). This CDR3 spans 12 amino acids. Trimming took off 8 bases at V and 6 bases at J, with 16 bases between the two ends. The germline gives CDR1 GTSNPN, CDR2 SVGIG (reference sequence).

This sequence joins TRBV7-8 and TRBJ2-7; D might be TRBD2 (5 bases). Trimming took off 1 base at V and 3 bases at J, with 13 bases between the two ends. CDR1 and CDR2 from the germline V gene are SGHVS and FQNEAQ. The CDR3 contains 15 residues. CDR3 amino acids: CASSLGPSGIYEQYF. The CDR3 coding sequence is TGTGCCAGCAGCTTAGGTCCCAGCGGAATCTACGAGCAGTACTTC.

The V gene is TRBV3-1 (or the pseudogene TRBV3-2), the J gene TRBJ1-2, with 7 bases identical to TRBD1. Germline loops: CDR1 LGHDT, CDR2 YNNKEL (reference sequence). This CDR3 is built from 16 residues. V trimming: 3 bases; J trimming: 0 bases; junction bases outside the gene matches: 7. The CDR3 DNA reads as TGTGCCAGCAGCCAGAACGCGGGACAGACTAACTATGGCTACACCTTC. Translation gives CASSQNAGQTNYGYTF.

The J gene is TRBJ1-2, the V gene TRBV2; TRBD1 might be the D (6 bases). The CDR3 consists of 15 residues. Germline V gene data show CDR1 as SNHLY and CDR2 as FYNNEI. V shed 2 bases and J shed 2 bases, with 12 bases lying between them. CDR3 in amino acids: CASSELGGRNYGYTF. The CDR3 bases are TGTGCCAGCAGTGAATTGGGGGGGCGCAACTATGGCTACACCTTC.